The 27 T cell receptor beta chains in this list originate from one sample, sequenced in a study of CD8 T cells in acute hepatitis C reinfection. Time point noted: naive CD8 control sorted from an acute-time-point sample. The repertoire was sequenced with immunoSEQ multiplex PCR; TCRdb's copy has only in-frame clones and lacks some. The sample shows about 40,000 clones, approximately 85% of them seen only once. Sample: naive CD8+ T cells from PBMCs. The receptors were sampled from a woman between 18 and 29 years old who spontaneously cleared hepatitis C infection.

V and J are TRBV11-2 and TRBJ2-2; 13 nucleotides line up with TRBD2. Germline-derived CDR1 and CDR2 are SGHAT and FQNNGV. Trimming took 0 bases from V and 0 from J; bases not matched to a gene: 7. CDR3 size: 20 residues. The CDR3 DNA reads TGTGCCAGCAGCTTAGACCAGGGACTAGCGGGGTACGCGAACACCGGGGAGCTGTTTTTT. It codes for CASSLDQGLAGYANTGELFF. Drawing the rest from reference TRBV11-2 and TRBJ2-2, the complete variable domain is EAGVAQSPRYKIIEKRQSVAFWCNPISGHATLYWYQQILGQGPKLLIQFQNNGVVDDSQLPKDRFSAERLKGVDSTLKIQPAKLEDSAVYLCASSLDQGLAGYANTGELFFGEGSRLTVL.

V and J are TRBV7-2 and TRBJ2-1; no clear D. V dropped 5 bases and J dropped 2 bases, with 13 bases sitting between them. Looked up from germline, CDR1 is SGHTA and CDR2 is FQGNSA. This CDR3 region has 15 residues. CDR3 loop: CASSPATAPYNEQFF. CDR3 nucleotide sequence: TGTGCCAGCAGCCCCGCCACGGCCCCCTACAATGAGCAGTTCTTC.

CDR3 DNA: TGTGCCAGCAGCTCTATTTTAGGACGTGGCGAGCAGTACTTC. This encodes CASSSILGRGEQYF. The rearrangement uses TRBV11-1 and TRBJ2-7; no clear D. The CDR3 is made up of 14 amino acids. Germline V CDR1 and CDR2: SGHAT, FQDESV (reference sequence). V shed 4 bases and J shed 6 bases, with 16 bases lying between them.

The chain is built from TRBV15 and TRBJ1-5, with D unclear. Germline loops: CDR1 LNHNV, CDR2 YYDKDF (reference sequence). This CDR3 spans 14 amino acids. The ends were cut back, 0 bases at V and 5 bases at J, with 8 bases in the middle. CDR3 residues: CATSRDRADQPQHF. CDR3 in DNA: TGTGCCACCAGCAGAGATAGGGCAGATCAGCCCCAGCATTTT. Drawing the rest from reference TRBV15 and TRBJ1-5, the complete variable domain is DAMVIQNPRYQVTQFGKPVTLSCSQTLNHNVMYWYQQKSSQAPKLLFHYYDKDFNNEADTPDNFQSRRPNTSFCFLDIRSPGLGDTAMYLCATSRDRADQPQHFGDGTRLSIL.

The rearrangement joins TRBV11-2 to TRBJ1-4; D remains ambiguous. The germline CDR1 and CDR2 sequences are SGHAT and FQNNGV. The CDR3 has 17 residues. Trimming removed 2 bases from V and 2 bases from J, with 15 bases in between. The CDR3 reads CASSLSPAEVTNEKLFF. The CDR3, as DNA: TGTGCCAGCAGCTTATCCCCAGCTGAAGTGACTAATGAAAAACTGTTTTTT.

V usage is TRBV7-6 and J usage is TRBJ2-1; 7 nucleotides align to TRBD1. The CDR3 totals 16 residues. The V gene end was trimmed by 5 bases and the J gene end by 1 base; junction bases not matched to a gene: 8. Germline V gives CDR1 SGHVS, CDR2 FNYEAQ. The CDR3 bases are TGTGCCAGCAGCAGTTACACAGGGGTGTCCTACAATGAGCAGTTCTTC. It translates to CASSSYTGVSYNEQFF.

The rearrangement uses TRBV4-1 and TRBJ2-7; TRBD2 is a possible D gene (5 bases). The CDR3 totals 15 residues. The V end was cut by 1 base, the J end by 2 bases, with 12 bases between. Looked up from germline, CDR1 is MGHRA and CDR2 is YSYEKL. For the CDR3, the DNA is TGCGCCAGCAGCCAAGGGTACGGGAAGACCTACGAGCAGTACTTC. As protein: CASSQGYGKTYEQYF.

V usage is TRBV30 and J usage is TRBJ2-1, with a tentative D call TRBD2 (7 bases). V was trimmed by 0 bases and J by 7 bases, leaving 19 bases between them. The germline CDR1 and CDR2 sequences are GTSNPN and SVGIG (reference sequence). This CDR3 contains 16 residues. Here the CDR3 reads CAWSVTQKQGGNEQFF. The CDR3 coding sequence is TGTGCCTGGAGTGTTACGCAGAAACAGGGAGGGAATGAGCAGTTCTTC.

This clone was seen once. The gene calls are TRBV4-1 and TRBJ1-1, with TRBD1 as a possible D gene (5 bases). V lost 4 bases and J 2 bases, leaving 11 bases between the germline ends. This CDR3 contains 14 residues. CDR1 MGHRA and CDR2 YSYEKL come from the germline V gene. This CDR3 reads CASSLRDGNTEAFF. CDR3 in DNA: TGCGCCAGCAGCCTTCGGGACGGAAACACTGAAGCTTTCTTT.

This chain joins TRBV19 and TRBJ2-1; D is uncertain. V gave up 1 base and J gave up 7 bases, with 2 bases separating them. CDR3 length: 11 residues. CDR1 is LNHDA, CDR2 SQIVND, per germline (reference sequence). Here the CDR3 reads CASSIGNEQFF. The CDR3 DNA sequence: TGTGCCAGTAGTATAGGTAATGAGCAGTTCTTC. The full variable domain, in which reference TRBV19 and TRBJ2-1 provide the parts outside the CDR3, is DGGITQSPKYLFRKEGQNVTLSCEQNLNHDAMYWYRQDPGQGLRLIYYSQIVNDFQKGDIAEGYSVSREKKESFPLTVTSAQKNPTAFYLCASSIGNEQFFGPGTRLTVL.

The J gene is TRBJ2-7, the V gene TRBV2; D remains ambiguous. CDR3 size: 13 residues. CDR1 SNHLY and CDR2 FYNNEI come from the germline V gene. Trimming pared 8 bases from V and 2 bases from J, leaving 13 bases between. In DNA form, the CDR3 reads TGTGCCAGCCTCCGGACCCCCACCTACGAGCAGTACTTC. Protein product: CASLRTPTYEQYF.

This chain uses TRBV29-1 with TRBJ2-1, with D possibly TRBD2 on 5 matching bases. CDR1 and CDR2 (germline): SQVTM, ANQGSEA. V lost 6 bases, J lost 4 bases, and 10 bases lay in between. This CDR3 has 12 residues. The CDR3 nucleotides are TGCAGCGTGACCGGACTTTACAATGAGCAGTTCTTC. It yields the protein CSVTGLYNEQFF.

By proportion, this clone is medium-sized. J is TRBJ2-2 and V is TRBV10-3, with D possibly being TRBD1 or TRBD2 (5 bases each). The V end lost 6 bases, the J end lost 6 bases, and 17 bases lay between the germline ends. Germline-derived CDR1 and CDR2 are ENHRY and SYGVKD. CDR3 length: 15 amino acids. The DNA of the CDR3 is TGTGCCATCAGGGGGGATCTACTTACAGCCGGGGAGCTGTTTTTT. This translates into CAIRGDLLTAGELFF.

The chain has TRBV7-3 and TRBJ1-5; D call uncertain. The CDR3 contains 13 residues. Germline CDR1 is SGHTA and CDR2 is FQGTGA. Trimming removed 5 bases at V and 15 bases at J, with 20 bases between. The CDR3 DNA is TGTGCCAGCAGCCCGAAACGCCGATCTACCCGGCATTTT. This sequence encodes CASSPKRRSTRHF.

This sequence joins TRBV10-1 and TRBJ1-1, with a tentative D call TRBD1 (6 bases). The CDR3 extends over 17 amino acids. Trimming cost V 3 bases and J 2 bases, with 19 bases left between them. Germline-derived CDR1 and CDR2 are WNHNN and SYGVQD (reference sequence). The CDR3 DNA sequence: TGCGCCAGCAGTGATGGGGACACACTCGGGGAAAACACTGAAGCTTTCTTT. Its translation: CASSDGDTLGENTEAFF.

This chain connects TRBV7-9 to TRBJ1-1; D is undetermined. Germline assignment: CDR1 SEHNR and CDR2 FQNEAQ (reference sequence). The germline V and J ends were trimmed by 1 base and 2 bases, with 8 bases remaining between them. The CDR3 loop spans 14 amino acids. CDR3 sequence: CASSLGQINTEAFF. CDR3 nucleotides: TGTGCCAGCAGCTTAGGACAAATTAACACTGAAGCTTTCTTT.

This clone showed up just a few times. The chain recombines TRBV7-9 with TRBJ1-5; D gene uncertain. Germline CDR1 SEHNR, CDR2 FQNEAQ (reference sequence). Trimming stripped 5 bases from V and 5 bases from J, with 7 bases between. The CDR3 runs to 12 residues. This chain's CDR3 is CASSPVDQPQHF. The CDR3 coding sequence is TGTGCCAGCAGCCCTGTCGATCAGCCCCAGCATTTT.

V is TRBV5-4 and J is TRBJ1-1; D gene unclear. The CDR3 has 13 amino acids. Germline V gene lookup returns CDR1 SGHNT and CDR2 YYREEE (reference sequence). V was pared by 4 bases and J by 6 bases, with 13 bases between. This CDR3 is CASSPGKEAEAFF. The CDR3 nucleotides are TGTGCCAGCAGCCCCGGGAAAGAGGCTGAAGCTTTCTTT. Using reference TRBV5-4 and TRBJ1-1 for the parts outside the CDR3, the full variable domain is ETGVTQSPTHLIKTRGQQVTLRCSSQSGHNTVSWYQQALGQGPQFIFQYYREEENGRGNFPPRFSGLQFPNYSSELNVNALELDDSALYLCASSPGKEAEAFFGQGTRLTVV.

The CDR3, as DNA: TGTGCCAGCAGCCCGACAGGTTTTCTAAACACAGATACGCAGTATTTT. Translation gives CASSPTGFLNTDTQYF. The chain employs TRBV11-2 and TRBJ2-3; possibly TRBD1 for D (6 bases). The CDR3 covers 16 residues. V lost 5 bases, J lost 2 bases, and 17 bases lay in between. From germline, CDR1 is SGHAT and CDR2 FQNNGV.

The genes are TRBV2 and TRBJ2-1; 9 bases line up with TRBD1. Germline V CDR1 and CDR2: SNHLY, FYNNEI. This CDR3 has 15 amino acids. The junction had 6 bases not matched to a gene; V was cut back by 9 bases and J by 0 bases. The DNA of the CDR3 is TGTGCCAGTACAGGGGGCCAGAGCTCCTACAATGAGCAGTTCTTC. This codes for CASTGGQSSYNEQFF.

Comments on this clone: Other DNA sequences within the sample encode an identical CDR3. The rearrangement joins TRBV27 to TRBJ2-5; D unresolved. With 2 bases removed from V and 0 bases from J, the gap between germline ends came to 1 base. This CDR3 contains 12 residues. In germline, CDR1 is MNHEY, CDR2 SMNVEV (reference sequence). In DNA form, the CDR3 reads TGTGCCAGCAGTTTAGACCAAGAGACCCAGTACTTC. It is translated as CASSLDQETQYF.

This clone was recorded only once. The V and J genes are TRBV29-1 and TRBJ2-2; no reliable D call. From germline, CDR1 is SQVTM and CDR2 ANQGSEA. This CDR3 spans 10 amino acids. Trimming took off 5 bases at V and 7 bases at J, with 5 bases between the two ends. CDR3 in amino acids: CSVLVGELFF. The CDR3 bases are TGCAGCGTTCTCGTCGGGGAGCTGTTTTTT.

The DNA for the CDR3 is TGTGCCAGCAGCCAGCTAGCGGGAACCTACGAGCAGTACTTC. Its protein product is CASSQLAGTYEQYF. This rearrangement joins TRBV14 to TRBJ2-7; TRBD2 agrees at 9 bases. The CDR3 consists of 14 residues. Trimming took 3 bases from V and 2 from J; bases not matched to a gene: 2. Germline CDR1 is SGHDN and CDR2 is FVKESK.

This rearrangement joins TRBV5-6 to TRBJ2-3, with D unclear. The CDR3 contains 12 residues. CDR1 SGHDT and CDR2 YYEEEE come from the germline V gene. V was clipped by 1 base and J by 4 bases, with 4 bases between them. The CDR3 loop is CASSLLSDTQYF. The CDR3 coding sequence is TGTGCCAGCAGCTTGTTGTCAGATACGCAGTATTTT.

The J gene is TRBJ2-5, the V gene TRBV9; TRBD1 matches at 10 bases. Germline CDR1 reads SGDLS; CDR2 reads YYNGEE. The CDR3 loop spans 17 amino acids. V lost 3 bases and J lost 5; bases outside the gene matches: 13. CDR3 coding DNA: TGTGCCAGCAGCGATCAACAAGACAGGGGGCTTCATGAGACCCAGTACTTC. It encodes CASSDQQDRGLHETQYF.

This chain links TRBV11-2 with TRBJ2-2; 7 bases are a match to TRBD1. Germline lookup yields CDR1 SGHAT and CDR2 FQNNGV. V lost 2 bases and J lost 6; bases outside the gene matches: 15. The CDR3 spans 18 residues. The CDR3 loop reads CASSLFLGGGGVAGELFF. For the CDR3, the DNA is TGTGCCAGCAGCTTATTTCTAGGGGGCGGAGGTGTGGCCGGGGAGCTGTTTTTT.

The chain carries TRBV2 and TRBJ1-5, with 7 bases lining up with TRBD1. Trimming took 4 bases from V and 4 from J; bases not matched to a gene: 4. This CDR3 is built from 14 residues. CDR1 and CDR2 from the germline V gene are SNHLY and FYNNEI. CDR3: CASSATGNNQPQHF. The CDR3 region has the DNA TGTGCCAGCAGTGCGACAGGGAATAATCAGCCCCAGCATTTT. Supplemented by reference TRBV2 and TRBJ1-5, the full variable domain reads EPEVTQTPSHQVTQMGQEVILRCVPISNHLYFYWYRQILGQKVEFLVSFYNNEISEKSEIFDDQFSVERPDGSNFTLKIRSTKLEDSAMYFCASSATGNNQPQHFGDGTRLSIL.